The 21 T cell receptor beta chains given below trace back to one sample, sequenced in a study of CD8+CD57+ T cells in acquired aplastic anemia. Patients chosen for sequencing had CD8+CD57+ cells that had expanded, as shown by flow cytometry. CDR3 and TCR beta VDJ profiling relied on genomic DNA as the template. TCRdb ran MiXCR on the reads and lists one entry per CDR3 protein. The sample has about half a million distinct CDR3 sequences, 25% to 40% seen once. Source material: sorted CD4+, CD8+, or CD8+CD57+ T cells (not recorded which) from PBMCs. The receptors were sampled from a human donor with aplastic anemia.

This clonotype was counted many times. This rearrangement joins TRBV6-5 to TRBJ2-7; D uncertain. The ends were cut back, 6 bases at V and 2 bases at J, with 11 bases in the middle. Germline-derived CDR1 and CDR2 are MNHEY and SVGAGI. The CDR3 is made up of 13 amino acids. Here the CDR3 DNA reads TGTGCCAGCAGCTTGATGTACCCCTACGAGCAGTACTTC. The encoded protein is CASSLMYPYEQYF.

The table lists this clonotype with many counts. The rearrangement joins TRBV2 to TRBJ2-7; weak D call: TRBD1 (5 bases). CDR3 size: 13 residues. Trimming removed 6 bases at V and 3 bases at J, with 12 bases between. The germline V gene encodes CDR1 SNHLY and CDR2 FYNNEI. CDR3 coding DNA: TGTGCCAGCAGCCCACCAGGGTTCTACGAGCAGTACTTC. The encoded protein is CASSPPGFYEQYF.

The chain is built from TRBV10-3 and TRBJ1-2, with TRBD1 matching 9 bases. V was pared by 10 bases and J by 6 bases, with 12 bases of the junction left unmatched. CDR3 length: 14 residues. The germline V gene encodes CDR1 ENHRY and CDR2 SYGVKD. Here the CDR3 reads CASSGETGGNGYTF. The CDR3 nucleotides are TGTGCCAGCAGCGGCGAGACAGGGGGAAATGGCTACACCTTC.

This clonotype has ten or more counts. V and J are TRBV9 and TRBJ2-7, with 9 bases matching TRBD2. The V gene's germline CDR1 is SGDLS and CDR2 YYNGEE. V was pared by 4 bases and J by 4 bases, with 9 bases of the junction left unmatched. CDR3 length: 15 amino acids. The DNA of the CDR3 is TGTGCCAGCAGCCCCATAGCGGGAGAGCATTACGAGCAGTACTTC. Its protein is CASSPIAGEHYEQYF.

This clonotype was seen ten or more times. V is TRBV5-1 and J is TRBJ1-6; D is ambiguous. This CDR3 comprises 14 residues. Germline CDR1 and CDR2: SGHRS and YFSETQ. The ends were cut back, 1 base at V and 7 bases at J, with 9 bases in the middle. This CDR3 reads CASSLSRENSPLHF. The DNA for the CDR3 is TGCGCCAGCAGCTTGTCACGGGAAAATTCACCCCTCCACTTT. The full variable domain, rest sourced from reference TRBV5-1 and TRBJ1-6, is KAGVTQTPRYLIKTRGQQVTLSCSPISGHRSVSWYQQTPGQGLQFLFEYFSETQRNKGNFPGRFSGRQFSNSRSEMNVSTLELGDSALYLCASSLSRENSPLHFGNGTRLTVT.

V gene TRBV19 combines with J gene TRBJ1-2; 9 bases map to TRBD1. This CDR3 spans 14 amino acids. Germline V gene data show CDR1 as LNHDA and CDR2 as SQIVND (reference sequence). After removal of 4 bases from V and 6 bases from J, the junction contained 6 bases not matched to a gene. DNA for the CDR3: TGTGCCAGTAGTAGAAAGGGGACAGGGAATGGCTACACCTTC. Translating gives CASSRKGTGNGYTF.

This clonotype has a handful of counts. The chain couples TRBV20-1 to TRBJ1-5; 7 bases fit TRBD1. CDR1 is DFQATT and CDR2 is SNEGSKA in the germline V gene (reference sequence). V lost 7 bases, J lost 2 bases, and 8 bases stayed unmatched. This CDR3 region has 14 residues. The CDR3 sequence is CSVQTGTRNQPQHF. CDR3 DNA: TGCAGTGTCCAGACAGGGACCCGCAATCAGCCCCAGCATTTT.

The chain combines TRBV29-1 with TRBJ1-5; D is possibly TRBD1 (6 bases). Trimming stripped 7 bases from V and 11 bases from J, with 21 bases between. This CDR3 comprises 13 residues. Germline values: CDR1 SQVTM, CDR2 ANQGSEA. The chain's CDR3 is CSANDPSGTSQHF. The DNA of the CDR3 is TGCAGCGCCAACGATCCGTCCGGGACATCCCAGCATTTT. The full variable domain, its missing parts supplied by reference TRBV29-1 and TRBJ1-5, is SAVISQKPSRDICQRGTSLTIQCQVDSQVTMMFWYRQQPGQSLTLIATANQGSEATYESGFVIDKFPISRPNLTFSTLTVSNMSPEDSSIYLCSANDPSGTSQHFGDGTRLSIL.

This chain uses TRBV5-4 with TRBJ1-4; TRBD1 might be the D (6 bases). CDR1 is SGHNT and CDR2 is YYREEE in the germline V gene (reference sequence). V lost 0 bases and J lost 4, with 10 bases in between. CDR3 size: 15 residues. The CDR3 nucleotides are TGTGCCAGCAGCTTGGCCCCAGGGGATAATGAAAAACTGTTTTTT. This sequence encodes CASSLAPGDNEKLFF.

This clonotype was observed a handful of times. An end of the junction differs from the germline gene, which may be a read error. V gene TRBV10-3 combines with J gene TRBJ2-6; 9 bases are shared with TRBD1. CDR1 is ENHRY, CDR2 SYGVKD, per germline. The CDR3 totals 17 residues. The CDR3 nucleotides are TGTGCCAGCAGTTATCGGGGACAGGGCACTGGGGCCAACGTCCTGACTTTC. Translating it yields CASSYRGQGTGANVLTF.

Ten or more counts support this clonotype. This chain joins TRBV19 and TRBJ2-7; 9 positions match TRBD2. CDR1 and CDR2 from the germline V gene are LNHDA and SQIVND (reference sequence). CDR3 length: 14 residues. V was clipped by 3 bases and J by 4 bases; unmatched bases: 4. CDR3 nucleotide sequence: TGTGCCAGTAGTATCGCGGGGGGGAATTACGAGCAGTACTTC. Translating it yields CASSIAGGNYEQYF.

This clonotype appeared once. This chain links TRBV2 with TRBJ1-2; D gene uncertain. In germline, CDR1 is SNHLY, CDR2 FYNNEI. This CDR3 is built from 14 residues. Trimming removed 3 bases at V and 4 bases at J, with 12 bases between. This CDR3 is CASSEQEDSYGYTF. The CDR3 coding sequence is TGTGCCAGCAGTGAGCAGGAGGACTCCTATGGCTACACCTTC.

This clonotype was seen only a few times. This clone may be a read error of a much larger clone one base away. The chain has TRBV7-8 and TRBJ2-5, with 10 bases that match TRBD2. Germline CDR1 is SGHVS and CDR2 is FQNEAQ. This CDR3 has 17 amino acids. The chain's CDR3 is CAGSGPEGTSVKETQYF. DNA for the CDR3: TGTGCCGGCAGCGGGCCAGAGGGGACTAGCGTGAAAGAGACCCAGTACTTC.

J is TRBJ2-7 and V is TRBV19; 10 nucleotides align to TRBD2. Trimming removed 4 bases from V and 3 bases from J; junction bases left unmatched: 6. The CDR3 is made up of 15 amino acids. Germline CDR1 reads LNHDA; CDR2 reads SQIVND (reference sequence). CDR3 region: CASSTGTSAIYEQYF. Written as DNA, the CDR3 is TGTGCCAGTAGTACTGGGACTAGCGCGATCTACGAGCAGTACTTC.

This chain links TRBV10-2 with TRBJ2-7; no reliable D call. Germline assignment: CDR1 WSHSY and CDR2 SAAADI. The CDR3 has 9 amino acids. Deletions cut 2 bases from V and 11 bases from J, with 4 bases between. CDR3 coding DNA: TGCGCCAGCAGTGAGGGTGAGTACTTC. It is translated as CASSEGEYF.

The V and J genes are TRBV28 and TRBJ1-2; no definite D call. Germline loops: CDR1 MDHEN, CDR2 SYDVKM. CDR3 length: 15 residues. The V end lost 6 bases, the J end lost 4 bases, and 18 bases lay between the germline ends. The CDR3 bases are TGTGCCAGCAGAACAACGTACGGCAGAAGCTATGGCTACACCTTC. This sequence encodes CASRTTYGRSYGYTF.

V and J are TRBV5-1 and TRBJ2-1, with 7 bases lining up with TRBD2. The CDR3 runs to 16 residues. Germline CDR1 SGHRS, CDR2 YFSETQ. The trim removed 1 base at V and 7 bases at J, leaving 11 bases unmatched. For the CDR3, the DNA is TGCGCCAGCAGCTTGAGAGGCGGGAGAGTCTCTAATGAGCAGTTCTTC. Translated, it gives CASSLRGGRVSNEQFF.

CDR3 in amino acids: CASSEYDQPQHF. As DNA, the CDR3 is TGTGCCAGCAGTGAATATGATCAGCCCCAGCATTTT. This chain uses TRBV6-1 with TRBJ1-5; D is undetermined. Trimming took off 2 bases at V and 5 bases at J, with 4 bases between the two ends. Germline V CDR1 and CDR2: MNHNS, SASEGT. The CDR3 has 12 amino acids.

This clonotype was found a few times. The chain combines TRBV11-1 with TRBJ2-1, with D perhaps TRBD1 or TRBD2 (5 bases each). From germline, CDR1 is SGHAT and CDR2 FQDESV (reference sequence). The CDR3 spans 16 residues. Deletions cut 8 bases from V and 7 bases from J, with 24 bases between. Here the CDR3 DNA reads TGTGCCAGCCAAACTGGGGCGGGTTCCGGGGAGAATGAGCAGTTCTTC. Protein product: CASQTGAGSGENEQFF.

This clonotype was detected ten times or more. V gene TRBV24-1 combines with J gene TRBJ2-6, with unresolved D. The CDR3 spans 15 residues. Per germline, CDR1 KGHDR and CDR2 SFDVKD. Between the trimmed V and J ends, which lost 1 base and 0 bases, there was a span of 3 bases. CDR3 bases: TGTGCCACCAGTGATTTCGGCTCTGGGGCCAACGTCCTGACTTTC. Protein product: CATSDFGSGANVLTF.

This clonotype was counted at least ten times. The chain links TRBV7-2 to TRBJ1-5; maybe TRBD1 (6 bases). Germline loops: CDR1 SGHTA, CDR2 FQGNSA. The CDR3 is 13 residues long. Trimming removed 1 base at V and 6 bases at J, with 7 bases between. The DNA of the CDR3 is TGTGCCAGCAGCTTAGGAGGGGGTCAGCCCCAGCATTTT. Encoded protein: CASSLGGGQPQHF.